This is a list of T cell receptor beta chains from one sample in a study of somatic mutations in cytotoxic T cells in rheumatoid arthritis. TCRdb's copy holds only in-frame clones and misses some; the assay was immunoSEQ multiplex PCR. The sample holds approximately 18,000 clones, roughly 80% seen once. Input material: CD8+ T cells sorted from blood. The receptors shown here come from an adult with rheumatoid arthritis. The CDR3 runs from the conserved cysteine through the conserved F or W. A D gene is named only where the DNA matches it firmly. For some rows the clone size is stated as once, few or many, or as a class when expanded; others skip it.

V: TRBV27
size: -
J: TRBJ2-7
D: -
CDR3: CASRSYSYEQYF
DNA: TGTGCCAGCCGATCCTACTCCTACGAGCAGTACTTC

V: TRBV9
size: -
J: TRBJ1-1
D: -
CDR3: CASSASYGTEAFF
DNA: TGTGCCAGCAGCGCCAGTTATGGCACTGAAGCTTTCTTT

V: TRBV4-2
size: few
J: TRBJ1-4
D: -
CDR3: CASSQVKSNEKLFF
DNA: TGTGCCAGCAGCCAAGTTAAGAGTAATGAAAAACTGTTTTTT

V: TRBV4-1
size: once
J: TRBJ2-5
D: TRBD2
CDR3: CASSESERGEETQYF
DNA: TGCGCCAGCAGCGAGTCGGAGCGGGGGGAAGAGACCCAGTACTTC

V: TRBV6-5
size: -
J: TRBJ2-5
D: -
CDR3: CASSYKFQETQYF
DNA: TGTGCCAGCAGTTACAAATTTCAAGAGACCCAGTACTTC

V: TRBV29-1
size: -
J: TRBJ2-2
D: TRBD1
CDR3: CSVETTGTGFSGELFF
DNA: TGCAGCGTCGAAACTACCGGGACAGGGTTTTCCGGGGAGCTGTTTTTT

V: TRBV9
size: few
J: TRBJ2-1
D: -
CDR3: CASSEGVEQFF
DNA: TGTGCCAGCAGCGAAGGGGTTGAGCAGTTCTTC

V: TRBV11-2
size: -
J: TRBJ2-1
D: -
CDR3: CASGLTGFNEQFF
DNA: TGTGCCAGCGGACTGACAGGTTTCAATGAGCAGTTCTTC

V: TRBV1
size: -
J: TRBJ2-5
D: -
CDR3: CTSSHKGALRRGDRETQYF
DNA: TGCACCAGCAGCCACAAAGGCGCCTTGAGGCGGGGGGACCGGGAGACCCAGTACTTC

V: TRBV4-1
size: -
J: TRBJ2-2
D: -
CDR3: CASSQDQGWTGELFF
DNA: TGCGCCAGCAGCCAAGACCAGGGCTGGACCGGGGAGCTGTTTTTT

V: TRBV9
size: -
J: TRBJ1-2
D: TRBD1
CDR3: CASSDPTGGIAGYTF
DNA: TGTGCCAGCAGCGACCCGACAGGGGGCATAGCTGGCTACACCTTC

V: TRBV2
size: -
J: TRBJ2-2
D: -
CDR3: CASSANRELFF
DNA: TGTGCCAGCAGCGCAAACCGGGAGCTGTTTTTT

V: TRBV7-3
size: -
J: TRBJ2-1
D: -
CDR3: CASSLEGSSYNEQFF
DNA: TGTGCCAGCAGCTTAGAGGGAAGCTCCTACAATGAGCAGTTCTTC

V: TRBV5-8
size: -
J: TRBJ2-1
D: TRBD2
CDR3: CASSPWEAGGIYNEQFF
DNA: TGTGCCAGCAGCCCATGGGAAGCGGGGGGGATCTACAATGAGCAGTTCTTC

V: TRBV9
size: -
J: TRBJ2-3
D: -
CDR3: CASSVVGGSGGTDTQYF
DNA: TGTGCCAGCAGCGTAGTTGGTGGGAGCGGAGGCACAGATACGCAGTATTTT

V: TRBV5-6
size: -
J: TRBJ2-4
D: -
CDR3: CASSLGGGLAKNIQYF
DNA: TGTGCCAGCAGCCTCGGGGGAGGTCTAGCCAAAAACATTCAGTACTTC

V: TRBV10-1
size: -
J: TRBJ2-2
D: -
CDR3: CASSDRGIGELFF
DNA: TGCGCCAGCAGTGATCGGGGGATCGGGGAGCTGTTTTTT

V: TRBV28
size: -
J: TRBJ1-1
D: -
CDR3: CASSLYNGGGRTTEAFF
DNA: TGTGCCAGCAGTTTATACAATGGTGGCGGGAGGACCACTGAAGCTTTCTTT

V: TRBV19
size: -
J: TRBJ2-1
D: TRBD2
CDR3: CASSLGGARHEQFF
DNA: TGTGCCAGTAGTCTCGGGGGGGCTCGGCATGAGCAGTTCTTC

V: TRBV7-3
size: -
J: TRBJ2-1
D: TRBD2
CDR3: CASSPGLAGTNEQFF
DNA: TGTGCCAGCAGCCCCGGACTAGCGGGGACCAATGAGCAGTTCTTC

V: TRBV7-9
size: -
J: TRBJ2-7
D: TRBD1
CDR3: CASSFSPGQGPSSYEQYF
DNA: TGTGCCAGCAGCTTCTCACCGGGACAGGGCCCGAGCTCCTACGAGCAGTACTTC

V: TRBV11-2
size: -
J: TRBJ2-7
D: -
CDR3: CASSLFLGDEQYF
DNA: TGTGCCAGCAGCTTATTCCTGGGGGACGAGCAGTACTTC